This T cell receptor (beta chain) was documented in a study of control samples from healthy donors and cancer patients. Sequenced by immunoSEQ multiplex PCR; TCRdb stores in-frame clones only, minus some. The data show around 100,000 clones, roughly 89% seen once. From germline, CDR1 is MGHDK and CDR2 SYGVNS. V lost 2 bases to trimming and J lost 0 bases, with 10 bases between them. This CDR3 is 15 amino acids long. The source is a human donor in good health. The donor label of this sample is uncertain. The specimen was blood. The V call is TRBV25-1, the J call TRBJ1-1; no clear D gene. The CDR3 DNA reads as TGTGCCAGCAGTGAAGGTGGAGGACTGAACACTGAAGCTTTCTTT. It encodes CASSEGGGLNTEAFF.